The rows below give T cell receptor beta chains drawn from one sample of a study of blood T cells in healthy people across ages. TCRdb independently ran MiXCR on the 5' RACE reads; one entry per CDR3 protein. The data hold about a million distinct CDR3 sequences, with 45% to 50% observed a single time. What was sequenced was blood. Source of these receptors: a man under 40 in good health. Each CDR3 is given with its conserved first and last residue. Some rows mark clone size as missing; the rest say once, few, many or name a class of expanded clone.

clone_size v_call cdr3_aa
. TRBV20-1 CTGLARETQYF
. TRBV20-1 CSAIPRDRDLWEQFF
once TRBV12-3/TRBV12-4 CASTQRTGAYNEQFF
. TRBV25-1 CATDGPGGRPYF
few TRBV29-1 CSGWGLMNTEAFF
. TRBV6-5 CASRGIKGSGANVLTF
. TRBV28 CASKQGPGANVLTF
few TRBV5-6 CASSWAGVYSKNIQYF
. TRBV10-3 CAISEHRGNQPQHF
once TRBV5-1 CASSRPGNSTAHSYNEQFF
few TRBV7-9 CASSLEFASYGYTF
. TRBV18 CASSLRQGPYGYTF
. TRBV7-8 CASSSDRVLGTDTQYF
few TRBV6-2/TRBV6-3 CASSTPPKAYNEQFF
. TRBV5-6 CASSSVLRADYGYTF
. TRBV7-2 CASSLAISNEQYF
. TRBV4-3 CASSQVTSGRNEQFF
. TRBV7-9 CASSYLTSGPNEQFF
. TRBV5-1 CASSLGGASGNTIYF
. TRBV7-6 CASSSDRVGVYGYTF
. TRBV30 CAWSGGLYTDTQYF
. TRBV6-1 CASITGGSTDTQYF
few TRBV29-1 CSVRGDESTSEYF
. TRBV11-2 CASGGETRWELASYNEQFF
few TRBV5-1 CASSLRGTSSYEQYF
. TRBV25-1 CASLASWGANEQFF
. TRBV5-1 CASSPNPGQGSDEQYF
. TRBV7-9 CASPRGVGDTEAFF
. TRBV9 CASSVGGDGSYNEQFF
few TRBV6-1 CASIEGNSNQPQHF
. TRBV18 CASPPDRMNTEAFF